This TCR beta chain was obtained from a study of blood T cell repertoires in COVID-19. Sequenced by immunoSEQ multiplex PCR; TCRdb stores in-frame clones only, minus some. Here the sample spans a few hundred thousand clones, around 89% being singletons. CDR3 size: 14 residues. Deletions cut 6 bases from V and 4 bases from J, with 18 bases between. Germline CDR1 is SQVTM and CDR2 is ANQGSEA. This TCR came from a man between 18 and 29 years old who had recovered from COVID-19. Specimen: peripheral blood. V gene TRBV29-1 combines with J gene TRBJ1-1, with a possible D match to TRBD1 (5 bases). For the CDR3, the DNA is TGCAGCGTAGTTAGGGACGGGGGGTCCACTGAAGCTTTCTTT. Translated: CSVVRDGGSTEAFF.